The TCR beta chain described here comes from a study of blood T cell repertoires in COVID-19. The overall study: PBMCs, B-cell-depleted T cells, or T cells were the source of the cDNA or gDNA that made up the material.

As processed by the authors: Estimates of nucleated cell counts were drawn from the amplification of reference gene primers. Assay used: immunoSEQ multiplex PCR; TCRdb lists only in-frame clones, some missing. That table supplies the V and J calls and clone size; D and trimming were determined from the DNA. The repertoire has a few hundred thousand clones, 86% of them found once; the top ten carry around 1.7%. Ages ranged from about 18 to 89 years, with residence in 24 US areas. Symptom resolution, clearance, or two negative PCRs marked the recovered donors of Cohort 3. This receptor was taken from a man aged 40-49 years who had recovered from COVID-19. Sequences were obtained from PBMCs or T cells enriched from blood (not recorded which).

The CDR3 protein is CASKGDRSTEAFF. In nucleotides, the CDR3 is TGTGCCAGTAAAGGGGACAGAAGCACTGAAGCTTTCTTT. The chain has TRBV19 and TRBJ1-1; the match to TRBD1 covers 7 bases. CDR3 size: 13 residues. Trimming at V came to 7 bases and at J to 4 bases, leaving 6 bases not matched to a gene. CDR1 is LNHDA, CDR2 SQIVND, per germline (reference sequence).